This is a list of T cell receptor beta chains from one sample in a study of T cells after yellow fever vaccination. Via MiXCR, TCRdb re-called the 5' RACE reads, giving one row per CDR3 protein. Of just under 600,000 distinct CDR3 sequences in the sample, roughly 13% were seen once. The sample in question was PBMCs, obtained on the day of the yellow fever booster vaccination. Source of these receptors: a man aged 25 to 40 who received the YFV17D yellow fever vaccine. The CDR3 runs from the conserved cysteine through the conserved F or W. The D gene is left open where the match is weak. The size of a clone is reported for some rows only, either as once, few or many, or as a class for expanded clones.

d_gene,v_gene,j_gene,abundance,len,CDR3nt,CDR3aa
-,TRBV18,TRBJ1-1,few,15,TGTGCCAGCTCACCCCGATCGGGGGGCTGGACTGAAGCTTTCTTT,CASSPRSGGWTEAFF
-,TRBV28,TRBJ1-4,-,13,TGTGCCAGCAGCCCTTCAACTAATGAAAAACTGTTTTTT,CASSPSTNEKLFF
-,TRBV21-1,TRBJ2-7,-,16,TGTGCCAGCAGCTTTCGACAGGGACACTCCTCCTACGAGCAGTACTTC,CASSFRQGHSSYEQYF
-,TRBV6-2/TRBV6-3,TRBJ2-1,-,13,TGTGCCAGCAGTTACGTTGGGCTCAATGAGCAGTTCTTC,CASSYVGLNEQFF
-,TRBV6-5,TRBJ1-3,-,16,TGTGCCAGCAGTTACTCGGCAGGGACCTCTGGAAACACCATATATTTT,CASSYSAGTSGNTIYF
TRBD1,TRBV20-1,TRBJ2-2,many,15,TGCAGTGCTAGAGTCCAGGGGGCCACCACCGGGGAGCTGTTTTTT,CSARVQGATTGELFF
-,TRBV7-7,TRBJ2-3,few,14,TGTGCCAGCAGCCCGACCCTTCCCGCAGATACGCAGTATTTT,CASSPTLPADTQYF
TRBD1,TRBV5-1,TRBJ1-2,-,14,TGCGCCAGCAGCTCAGGACAGGGGGCCTATGGCTACACCTTC,CASSSGQGAYGYTF
-,TRBV7-2,TRBJ1-2,many,12,TGTGCCAGCAGCTTAGGACTCTATGGCTACACCTTC,CASSLGLYGYTF
-,TRBV6-5,TRBJ2-6,many,13,TGTGCCAGCAGTTACTCTGGGGCCAACGTCCTGACTTTC,CASSYSGANVLTF
-,TRBV5-1,TRBJ2-2,few,14,TGCGCCAGCAGCTCCCTCAGGGGTTCCGGGGAGCTGTTTTTT,CASSSLRGSGELFF
-,TRBV14,TRBJ1-2,-,12,TGTGCCAGCAGCAAGAGTTGGGGTGGCTACACCTTC,CASSKSWGGYTF
-,TRBV10-2,TRBJ2-6,-,14,TGCGCCAGCAATCCGACACCTGGGGCCAACGTCCTGACTTTC,CASNPTPGANVLTF
-,TRBV15,TRBJ2-3,few,15,TGTGCCACCAGCAGAGATGGGCCCGCGAGGGATACGCAGTATTTT,CATSRDGPARDTQYF
-,TRBV6-2/TRBV6-3,TRBJ2-7,few,14,TGTGCCAGCAGTTACTCGCTTAGAGGAAACGAGCAGTACTTC,CASSYSLRGNEQYF
-,TRBV29-1,TRBJ2-7,-,12,TGCAGCGTCGGGTGGGCGGCCTACGAGCAGTACTTC,CSVGWAAYEQYF
-,TRBV10-3,TRBJ2-7,-,13,TGTGCCGCCGACGGCGGGACCTCCTACGAGCAGTACTTC,CAADGGTSYEQYF
-,TRBV4-3,TRBJ2-2,-,15,TGCGCCAGCAGCCGGGGAGAGTTAGTGACCGGGGAGCTGTTTTTT,CASSRGELVTGELFF
-,TRBV19,TRBJ2-7,-,14,TGTGCCAGTAGTATTGGCGTCCTACCCTACGAGCAGTACTTC,CASSIGVLPYEQYF
TRBD2,TRBV20-1,TRBJ2-3,many,16,TGCAGTGCTAGACCCCGGATTAGCGGGGTCACAGATACGCAGTATTTT,CSARPRISGVTDTQYF
-,TRBV5-1,TRBJ2-3,-,15,TGCGCCAGCAGCCGACTGGCGGTTAGCACAGATACGCAGTATTTT,CASSRLAVSTDTQYF
-,TRBV5-1,TRBJ2-1,few,12,TGCGCCACCGGACTCTGGGGTAGTGAGCAGTTCTTC,CATGLWGSEQFF
-,TRBV20-1,TRBJ2-7,-,14,TGCAGTGCTAGAGAGAACGGGAGAAAAGCCGAGCAGTACTTC,CSARENGRKAEQYF
-,TRBV6-1,TRBJ2-5,-,14,TGTGCCATCAGAGACCAGGGGCGGTCGGAGACCCAGTACTTC,CAIRDQGRSETQYF
-,TRBV12-3/TRBV12-4,TRBJ1-1,-,13,TGTGCCAGCACCCTTTACCAGGGAACTGAAGCTTTCTTT,CASTLYQGTEAFF
TRBD2,TRBV5-4,TRBJ2-3,-,14,TGTGCCAGCAGCTTCCCCCGGGAGGGGAATACGCAGTATTTT,CASSFPREGNTQYF
-,TRBV5-1,TRBJ2-3,many,14,TGCGCCAGCAGCCCTGGGACTCGCACAGATACGCAGTATTTT,CASSPGTRTDTQYF
TRBD1,TRBV7-7,TRBJ2-1,-,18,TGTGCTAGCAGCTTAGCGGTGTCAGGGGGCAGCTCCTACAATGAGCAGTTCTTC,CASSLAVSGGSSYNEQFF
-,TRBV6-5,TRBJ2-3,few,15,TGTGCCAGCAGTTACGAAACAGGGAGGGCAGATACGCAGTATTTT,CASSYETGRADTQYF
TRBD1,TRBV15,TRBJ1-5,few,14,TGTGCCACCAGCAGGGGGACAGTCAATCAGCCCCAGCATTTT,CATSRGTVNQPQHF
-,TRBV6-2/TRBV6-3,TRBJ2-3,few,13,TGTGCCAGCGGCCATTGGCCAGCAGATACGCAGTATTTT,CASGHWPADTQYF
TRBD2,TRBV5-4,TRBJ2-5,few,16,TGTGCCAGCAGCTTTTCTAGCGGGAGTTTATTAGAGACCCAGTACTTC,CASSFSSGSLLETQYF
-,TRBV20-1,TRBJ2-3,-,16,TGCAGTGCCGGCCCCATGGGGGCGGGGGGCACAGATACGCAGTATTTT,CSAGPMGAGGTDTQYF
TRBD1,TRBV12-3/TRBV12-4,TRBJ2-4,few,14,TGTGCCAGCAGCCCTCGGGACAGGGAAAACATTCAGTACTTC,CASSPRDRENIQYF
-,TRBV12-3/TRBV12-4,TRBJ2-3,few,12,TGTGCCAGCAGTTTGCAAGCATGGACGCAGTATTTT,CASSLQAWTQYF
-,TRBV24-1,TRBJ2-1,few,13,TGTGCCACCAGTTTTTCAGGGGACAATGAGCAGTTCTTC,CATSFSGDNEQFF
-,TRBV7-9,TRBJ1-1,-,17,TGTGCCAGCAGCTTAGCGCTCAGGGGCGGACAAAACACTGAAGCTTTCTTT,CASSLALRGGQNTEAFF
-,TRBV28,TRBJ2-4,few,14,TGTGCCAGCAGTTCCGCCATAGCCAAAAACATTCAGTACTTC,CASSSAIAKNIQYF
-,TRBV7-3,TRBJ2-2,few,18,TGTGCCAGCAGTCAAGGGCGGAGGGGAGGACTCCACACCGGGGAGCTGTTTTTT,CASSQGRRGGLHTGELFF
-,TRBV7-8,TRBJ2-3,-,14,TGTGCCAGCAGCCGAACACGGAGCACAGATACGCAGTATTTT,CASSRTRSTDTQYF
-,TRBV7-2,TRBJ1-1,few,14,TGTGCCAGCAGCGCCTTCAGGGTGAACACTGAAGCTTTCTTT,CASSAFRVNTEAFF